This T cell receptor beta chain was retrieved from a study of blood T cell repertoires in COVID-19. Using immunoSEQ multiplex PCR, the repertoire was profiled, and TCRdb retains in-frame clones only, with some absent. The sample comprises about 200,000 clones, over 70% of which are singletons, and 6.9% rests with the top ten. The CDR3 loop spans 18 amino acids. CDR1 LNHDA and CDR2 SQIVND come from the germline V gene (reference sequence). V lost 2 bases, J lost 4 bases, and 23 bases lay in between. The sequenced sample consisted of peripheral blood. This chain joins TRBV19 and TRBJ1-1; D might be TRBD1 (6 bases). The clonotype comes from a man aged 60-69 years with acute or convalescent COVID-19. This CDR3 is CASSIRGKNYRDGTEAFF. The DNA of the CDR3 is TGTGCCAGTAGTATAAGGGGTAAGAACTACAGGGATGGCACTGAAGCTTTCTTT.